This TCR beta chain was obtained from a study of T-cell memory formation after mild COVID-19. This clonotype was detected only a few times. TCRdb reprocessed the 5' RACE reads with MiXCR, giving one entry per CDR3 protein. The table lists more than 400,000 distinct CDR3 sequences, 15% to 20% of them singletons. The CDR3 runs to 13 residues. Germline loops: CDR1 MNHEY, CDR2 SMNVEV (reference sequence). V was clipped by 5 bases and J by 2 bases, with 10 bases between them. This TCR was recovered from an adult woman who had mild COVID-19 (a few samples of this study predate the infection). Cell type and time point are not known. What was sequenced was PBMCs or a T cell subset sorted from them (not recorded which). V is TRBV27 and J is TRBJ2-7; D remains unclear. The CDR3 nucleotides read TGTGCCAGCAGTGGTGGCAGTGCCTACGAGCAGTACTTC. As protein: CASSGGSAYEQYF.